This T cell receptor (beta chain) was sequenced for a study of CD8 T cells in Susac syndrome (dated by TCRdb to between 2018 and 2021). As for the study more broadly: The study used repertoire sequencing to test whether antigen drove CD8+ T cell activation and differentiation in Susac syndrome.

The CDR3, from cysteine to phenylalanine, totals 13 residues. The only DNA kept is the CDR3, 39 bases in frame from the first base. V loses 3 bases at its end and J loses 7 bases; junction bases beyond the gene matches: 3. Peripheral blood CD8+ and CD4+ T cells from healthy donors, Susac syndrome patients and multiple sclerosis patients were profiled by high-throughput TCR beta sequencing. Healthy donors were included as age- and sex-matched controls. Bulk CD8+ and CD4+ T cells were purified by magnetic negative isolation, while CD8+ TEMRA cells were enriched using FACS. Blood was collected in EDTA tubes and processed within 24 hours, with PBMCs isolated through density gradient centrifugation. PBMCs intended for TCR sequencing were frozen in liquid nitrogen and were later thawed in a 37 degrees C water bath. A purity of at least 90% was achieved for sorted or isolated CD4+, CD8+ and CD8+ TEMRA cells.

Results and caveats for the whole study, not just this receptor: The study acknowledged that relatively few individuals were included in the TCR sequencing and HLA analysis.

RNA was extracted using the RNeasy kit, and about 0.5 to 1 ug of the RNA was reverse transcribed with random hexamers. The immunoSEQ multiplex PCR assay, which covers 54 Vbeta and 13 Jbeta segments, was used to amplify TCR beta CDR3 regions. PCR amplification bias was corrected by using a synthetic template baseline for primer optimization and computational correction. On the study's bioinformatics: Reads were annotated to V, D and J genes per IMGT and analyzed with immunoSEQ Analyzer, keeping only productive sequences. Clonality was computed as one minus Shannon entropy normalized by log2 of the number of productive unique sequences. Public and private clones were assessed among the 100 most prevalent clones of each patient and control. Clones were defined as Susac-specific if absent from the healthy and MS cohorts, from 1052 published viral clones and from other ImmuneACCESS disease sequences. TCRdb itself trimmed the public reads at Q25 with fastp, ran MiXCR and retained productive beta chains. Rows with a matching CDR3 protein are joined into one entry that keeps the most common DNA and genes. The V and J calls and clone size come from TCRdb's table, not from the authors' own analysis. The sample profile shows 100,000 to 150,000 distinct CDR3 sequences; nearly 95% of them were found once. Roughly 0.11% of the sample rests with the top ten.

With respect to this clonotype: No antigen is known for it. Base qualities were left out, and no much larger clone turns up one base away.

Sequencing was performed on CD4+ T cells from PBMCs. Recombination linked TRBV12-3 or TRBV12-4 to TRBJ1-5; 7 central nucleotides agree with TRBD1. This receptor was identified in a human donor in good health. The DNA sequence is TGTGCCAGCAGTTTCGACAGGGCCCAGCCCCAGCATTTT. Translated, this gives CASSFDRAQPQHF.